This T cell receptor (beta chain) was recorded in a study of PD-1 blockade in classical Hodgkin lymphoma. On this clone: Antigen specificity is unknown.

The study's findings and limits: When set against healthy donors, newly diagnosed patients were reported to show lower baseline TCR diversity. What drove the repertoire differences, possibly disease activity or prior therapy, has not been defined.

Profiled with immunoSEQ multiplex PCR; TCRdb holds only in-frame clones, not every one. The repertoire holds 45,000 to 60,000 clones, roughly 88% seen once, with approximately 4.9% in the top ten. Time point indicated: newly diagnosed, previously untreated cHL patient sample. For comparison, PBMCs from newly diagnosed, untreated classical Hodgkin lymphoma were used. This clonotype was sampled from a human donor with classical Hodgkin lymphoma. The sequenced sample was peripheral blood mononuclear cells (PBMCs).

The CDR3 region is CASSLGPPQGASTDTQYF. CDR3 in DNA: TGTGCCAGCAGCTTAGGTCCCCCACAGGGGGCGAGCACAGATACGCAGTATTTT. The gene calls are TRBV7-8 and TRBJ2-3; 9 bases fit TRBD1. The CDR3 is made up of 18 amino acids. Germline CDR1 is SGHVS and CDR2 is FQNEAQ. With V trimmed by 1 base and J by 0 bases, 8 bases remained unmatched.